Following are 22 T cell receptor beta chains from one sample sequenced in a study of T-cell reconstitution after alpha-beta-depleted transplantation in children. Unique molecular identifiers tagged the TCRbeta library. One entry per CDR3 protein results from TCRdb running MiXCR on the PCR reads. The sample lists more than 200,000 distinct CDR3 sequences, roughly 24% occurring once. The source material was PBMCs, sampled before TCRalphabeta/CD19-depleted stem cell transplant. Source of these receptors: a girl aged 2-10 years with Fanconi anemia, due to receive a stem cell transplant.

The rearrangement links TRBV29-1 to TRBJ1-4; maybe TRBD1 (5 bases). CDR1 SQVTM and CDR2 ANQGSEA come from the germline V gene. The germline V and J ends were trimmed by 6 bases and 0 bases, with 8 bases remaining between them. The CDR3 is 13 amino acids. In DNA, the CDR3 is TGCAGCGTCGGGGGAGCAACTAATGAAAAACTGTTTTTT. This encodes CSVGGATNEKLFF.

This clonotype was detected a few times. The chain links TRBV15 to TRBJ1-2, with unresolved D. This CDR3 spans 15 amino acids. V was trimmed by 3 bases and J by 1 base, leaving 12 bases between them. CDR1 is LNHNV and CDR2 is YYDKDF in the germline V gene (reference sequence). The DNA of the CDR3 is TGTGCCACCAGCAGGATGGACCGAAATAACTATGGCTACACCTTC. This encodes CATSRMDRNNYGYTF.

Only a few counts were recorded for this clonotype. This chain links TRBV5-1 with TRBJ1-2; unclear D gene. CDR3 length: 14 amino acids. Trimming pared 0 bases from V and 4 bases from J, leaving 10 bases between. Germline CDR1 reads SGHRS; CDR2 reads YFSETQ. CDR3 in DNA: TGCGCCAGCAGCTTGGGAGGGTTCTTCTATGGCTACACCTTC. This gives the protein CASSLGGFFYGYTF.

This clonotype occurred many times. This rearrangement joins TRBV20-1 to TRBJ1-1, with D tentatively TRBD1 (5 bases). The CDR3 has 12 amino acids. V lost 2 bases, J lost 1 base, and 5 bases lay in between. CDR1 is DFQATT, CDR2 SNEGSKA, per germline (reference sequence). CDR3 sequence (DNA): TGCAGTGCTAGACAGGGGAACACTGAAGCTTTCTTT. The encoded protein is CSARQGNTEAFF.

The table lists this clonotype with a few counts. The chain has TRBV27 and TRBJ2-7; D may be TRBD1 (5 bases). V was pared by 0 bases and J by 4 bases, with 16 bases between. This CDR3 spans 16 amino acids. The germline V gene encodes CDR1 MNHEY and CDR2 SMNVEV (reference sequence). CDR3 DNA sequence: TGTGCCAGCAGTTTATCTCCTCACTTGGGGCGGTACGAGCAGTACTTC. Protein sequence: CASSLSPHLGRYEQYF.

The V call is TRBV29-1, the J call TRBJ2-3; the D gene is possibly TRBD2 (6 bases). CDR3 length: 14 amino acids. The germline V gene has CDR1 SQVTM and CDR2 ANQGSEA. V lost 6 bases and J 0 bases, leaving 13 bases between the germline ends. CDR3 amino acids: CSVKGSGSTDTQYF. In DNA, the CDR3 is TGCAGCGTCAAAGGAAGCGGGAGCACAGATACGCAGTATTTT.

The chain has TRBV12-3 or TRBV12-4 and TRBJ2-7; D is ambiguous. The CDR3 is made up of 14 amino acids. The V and J ends lost 1 base and 3 bases respectively, with 10 bases between them. CDR3 in DNA: TGTGCCAGCAGTTTAGGTAGATCAGGCTACGAGCAGTACTTC. Translated: CASSLGRSGYEQYF.

The rearrangement links TRBV28 to TRBJ2-5; maybe TRBD1 (6 bases). CDR3 size: 13 residues. Germline loops: CDR1 MDHEN, CDR2 SYDVKM. Trimming stripped 6 bases from V and 5 bases from J, with 13 bases between. CDR3 protein: CASSLTRGETQYF. In DNA, the CDR3 is TGTGCCAGCAGCTTGACCAGGGGCGAGACCCAGTACTTC.

This clonotype was observed at least ten times. The CDR3 bases are TGTGCCAGCAGCGTAGCTTCAGGACAGGGGCTGGCAGATACGCAGTATTTT. It encodes CASSVASGQGLADTQYF. The J gene is TRBJ2-3, the V gene TRBV9, with 9 bases fitting TRBD1. V lost 0 bases, J lost 4 bases, and 9 bases stayed unmatched. CDR3 length equals 17 residues. The V gene's germline CDR1 is SGDLS and CDR2 YYNGEE.

This clonotype was counted many times. This chain connects TRBV7-2 to TRBJ2-6, with D uncertain. In germline, CDR1 is SGHTA, CDR2 FQGNSA. Trimming took off 2 bases at V and 4 bases at J, with 9 bases between the two ends. This CDR3 is built from 15 residues. As DNA, the CDR3 is TGTGCCAGCAGCTTACCTGAGCCCGGGGCCAACGTCCTGACTTTC. Protein: CASSLPEPGANVLTF.

There are many counts of this clonotype. The chain uses TRBV4-1 and TRBJ2-3; D is uncertain. V lost 0 bases and J lost 2, with 6 bases in between. This CDR3 region has 14 residues. Germline values: CDR1 MGHRA, CDR2 YSYEKL. The CDR3 protein is CASSQDMYTDTQYF. CDR3 in DNA: TGCGCCAGCAGCCAAGATATGTACACAGATACGCAGTATTTT.

V is TRBV20-1 and J is TRBJ1-1, with D unclear. The CDR3 is 14 residues long. Germline values: CDR1 DFQATT, CDR2 SNEGSKA (reference sequence). V was cut by 3 bases and J by 1 base, with 12 bases left in between. CDR3 coding DNA: TGCAGTGCTAGTACGGGAAGCGGGAACACTGAAGCTTTCTTT. As protein: CSASTGSGNTEAFF.

This clonotype was detected many times. The chain combines TRBV29-1 with TRBJ2-3; TRBD1 might be the D (5 bases). CDR1 is SQVTM, CDR2 ANQGSEA, per germline. There are 13 residues in the CDR3. Between the trimmed V and J ends, which lost 5 bases and 1 base, there was a span of 10 bases. This CDR3 is CSVLKGGTDTQYF. CDR3 in DNA: TGCAGCGTTCTGAAAGGGGGCACAGATACGCAGTATTTT.

This clonotype showed up many times. This CDR3 reads CASSQDPRTSGTYNEQFF. In DNA, the CDR3 is TGTGCCAGCAGCCAAGATCCCAGGACTAGCGGGACCTACAATGAGCAGTTCTTC. The chain joins TRBV4-2 to TRBJ2-1; TRBD2 matches 12 bases. J was trimmed by 2 bases and V by 0 bases; bases with no gene match: 5. The germline V gene encodes CDR1 LGHNA and CDR2 YNFKEQ. This CDR3 spans 18 amino acids.

The rearrangement joins TRBV7-2 to TRBJ1-1; 9 positions agree with TRBD1. The CDR3 runs to 15 residues. Germline loops: CDR1 SGHTA, CDR2 FQGNSA. V shed 5 bases, J shed 0 bases, and the junction held 4 bases outside the gene matches. CDR3 in amino acids: CASSRGTGMNTEAFF. As DNA, the CDR3 is TGTGCCAGCAGCCGCGGGACAGGGATGAACACTGAAGCTTTCTTT. Full variable domain (outside the CDR3, taken from reference TRBV7-2 and TRBJ1-1): GAGVSQSPSNKVTEKGKDVELRCDPISGHTALYWYRQSLGQGLEFLIYFQGNSAPDKSGLPSDRFSAERTGGSVSTLTIQRTQQEDSAVYLCASSRGTGMNTEAFFGQGTRLTVV.

The genes are TRBV7-2 and TRBJ2-3; tentative D call: TRBD2 (6 bases). The germline V gene encodes CDR1 SGHTA and CDR2 FQGNSA. The CDR3 is 15 residues long. Trimming cost V 1 base and J 6 bases, with 14 bases left between them. The CDR3 region has the DNA TGTGCCAGCAGCTTAGGGCTAGCGAAGCGGGATACGCAGTATTTT. Amino acids: CASSLGLAKRDTQYF. Using reference TRBV7-2 and TRBJ2-3 for the parts outside the CDR3, the full variable domain is GAGVSQSPSNKVTEKGKDVELRCDPISGHTALYWYRQSLGQGLEFLIYFQGNSAPDKSGLPSDRFSAERTGGSVSTLTIQRTQQEDSAVYLCASSLGLAKRDTQYFGPGTRLTVL.

The sample holds a few counts of this clonotype. The chain recombines TRBV29-1 with TRBJ2-7; TRBD2 might be the D (5 bases). Per the germline V gene, CDR1 is SQVTM and CDR2 is ANQGSEA. Trimming left V 4 bases short and J 4 bases short, with 11 bases between. The CDR3 loop spans 12 amino acids. CDR3 amino acids: CSVVYGEYEQYF. For the CDR3, the DNA is TGCAGCGTTGTATACGGGGAGTACGAGCAGTACTTC.

This chain links TRBV29-1 with TRBJ2-2, with D possibly TRBD1 on 6 matching bases. Germline CDR1 reads SQVTM; CDR2 reads ANQGSEA. V lost 3 bases and J lost 4, with 9 bases in between. The CDR3 has 13 residues. CDR3 sequence (DNA): TGCAGCGTTGAGTGGACAGTCACCGGGGAGCTGTTTTTT. It encodes CSVEWTVTGELFF.

The chain joins TRBV12-3 or TRBV12-4 to TRBJ1-5; D unclear. This CDR3 comprises 13 residues. Trimming took 0 bases from V and 7 from J, leaving 7 bases between them. Written as DNA, the CDR3 is TGTGCCAGCAGTTTAGCCCGGGAGCAGCCCCAGCATTTT. It codes for CASSLAREQPQHF.

In its sample, this clonotype was seen a few times. The CDR3 nucleotides are TGTGCCAGCAGCCTAGGCCGGGGGGGCCGCACCGGGGAGCTGTTTTTT. It yields the protein CASSLGRGGRTGELFF. This chain uses TRBV7-2 with TRBJ2-2, with 8 bases matching TRBD2. The CDR3 totals 16 residues. The ends lost 5 bases at V and 4 bases at J; junction bases unmatched: 9. Germline loops: CDR1 SGHTA, CDR2 FQGNSA.

At least ten counts were recorded for this clonotype. The rearrangement links TRBV27 to TRBJ2-1; D perhaps matches TRBD1 (5 bases). The CDR3 extends over 11 amino acids. V was shortened by 5 bases and J by 9 bases, with 8 bases between the two germline ends. CDR1 is MNHEY and CDR2 is SMNVEV in the germline V gene (reference sequence). The CDR3 loop reads CASSTRVEQFF. The DNA of the CDR3 is TGTGCCAGCAGTACCAGGGTTGAGCAGTTCTTC.

Only a few counts were recorded for this clonotype. The chain has TRBV24-1 and TRBJ2-3; D not resolved. Germline V gene data show CDR1 as KGHDR and CDR2 as SFDVKD. V shed 0 bases and J shed 2 bases, with 5 bases lying between them. CDR3 length: 14 amino acids. CDR3 protein: CATSDLSPTDTQYF. DNA of the CDR3: TGTGCCACCAGTGATTTGAGCCCCACAGATACGCAGTATTTT.